The rows below give T cell receptor beta chains drawn from one sample of a study of beta chain features in type 1 diabetes. Sequenced by immunoSEQ multiplex PCR; TCRdb stores in-frame clones only, minus some. There are roughly 610,000 clones in the sample; 15% to 17% occur only once, and about 0.086% lies in the top ten. Material for sequencing was naive CD4+ T cells from blood. These receptors came from a man between 18 and 29 years old in good health. The CDR3 runs from the conserved cysteine through the conserved F or W. The D gene is left open where the match is weak. Some rows have no size entry. The others give once, few or many, or a class for an expanded clone.

>TRBD2|few|TRBV5-1|TRBJ2-5
CASRTRWGQETQYF
TGCGCCAGTCGGACTAGGTGGGGTCAAGAGACCCAGTACTTC
>NA|NA|TRBV11-3|TRBJ2-7
CASSATGSEQYF
TGTGCCAGCAGCGCCACAGGGTCCGAGCAGTACTTC
>TRBD2|NA|TRBV6-5|TRBJ2-3
CASSGPGLAGDTQYF
TGTGCCAGCAGCGGTCCGGGACTAGCGGGAGATACGCAGTATTTT
>TRBD1|NA|TRBV6-5|TRBJ2-7
CASSLTGTGTYEQYF
TGTGCCAGCAGTTTAACCGGGACAGGTACCTACGAGCAGTACTTC
>TRBD2|few|TRBV28|TRBJ2-1
CASSLTSGRALSSYNEQFF
TGTGCCAGCAGCCTTACTAGCGGGAGGGCGTTGAGCTCCTACAATGAGCAGTTCTTC
>TRBD1|few|TRBV27|TRBJ1-2
CASRFTGTGGGPYGYTF
TGTGCCAGCAGATTCACCGGGACAGGGGGCGGACCCTATGGCTACACCTTC
>NA|NA|TRBV5-1|TRBJ1-6
CASSLWAERDNSPLHF
TGCGCCAGCAGCTTGTGGGCCGAGAGGGATAATTCACCCCTCCACTTT
>NA|few|TRBV11-2|TRBJ2-2
CASSLVLSGNTGELFF
TGTGCCAGCAGCTTAGTACTATCTGGGAACACCGGGGAGCTGTTTTTT
>TRBD1|few|TRBV30|TRBJ2-7
CAWSVPGQRHYEQYF
TGTGCCTGGAGTGTCCCGGGACAGCGACACTACGAGCAGTACTTC
>NA|few|TRBV30|TRBJ1-1
CAWSSRTEAFF
TGTGCCTGGAGTTCAAGGACTGAAGCTTTCTTT
>NA|NA|TRBV6-5|TRBJ1-1
CASSYSTGSNTEAFF
TGTGCCAGCAGTTACTCGACAGGATCGAACACTGAAGCTTTCTTT
>TRBD1|NA|TRBV2|TRBJ2-7
CASRERTGLHEQYF
TGTGCCAGCAGGGAAAGGACAGGGCTCCACGAGCAGTACTTC
>NA|NA|TRBV30|TRBJ1-5
CAWSDRDVVPQHF
TGTGCCTGGAGTGACCGTGACGTGGTACCCCAGCATTTT
>NA|few|TRBV5-1|TRBJ1-4
CASSLNRGPRFELFF
TGCGCCAGCAGCTTGAACCGGGGACCTCGGTTTGAACTGTTTTTT
>NA|NA|TRBV6-5|TRBJ2-7
CASSQRTEQYF
TGTGCCAGCAGTCAAAGGACCGAGCAGTACTTC
>TRBD1|NA|TRBV9|TRBJ2-3
CASSVVQGADTQYF
TGTGCCAGCAGCGTAGTTCAGGGGGCAGATACGCAGTATTTT